This section outlines one T cell receptor (beta chain) sequence together with its context. The antigen is undetermined. The V end lost 4 bases, the J end lost 0 bases, and 11 bases lay between the germline ends. The CDR3 runs to 15 residues. The V gene's germline CDR1 is SGDLS and CDR2 YYNGEE. The data were obtained in a study of cytomegalovirus exposure and HLA in healthy donors. Points from the study as a whole: Rare TCR sequences dominated, though some public TCRs recurred in many donors. Listed as cytomegalovirus-associated were 150 or so TCR beta chains.

PCR was performed using 60 Vbeta and 13 Jbeta primers. Data came from immunoSEQ multiplex PCR; TCRdb stores just in-frame clones and leaves some out. Among around 150,000 clones listed, 65% to 85% were seen once. Healthy people donating bone marrow made up the donors. Sequencing used PBMCs. This chain uses TRBV9 with TRBJ1-3; perhaps TRBD1 as D (5 bases). The sequence derives from a woman aged 25 to 39 in good health and CMV-seropositive. As DNA, the CDR3 is TGTGCCAGCAGCCCTAACAGGCTCTCTGGAAACACCATATATTTT. Its translation: CASSPNRLSGNTIYF.